Following are 26 T cell receptor beta chains from one sample sequenced in a study of T cell clonality in common variable immunodeficiency. Sequencing was performed with immunoSEQ multiplex PCR; in TCRdb, only in-frame clones are kept and a portion is missing. This set yields 35,000 to 55,000 clones and no singletons; the top ten hold roughly 10%. Sequenced: peripheral blood mononuclear cells. These receptors were taken from a person between 18 and 75 years old in good health.

This clone was seen ten or more times. Read sequence stops 3 residues before the CDR3 end, and the germline J gene provides the missing end. The chain is built from TRBV5-1 and TRBJ1-4, with 8 positions matching TRBD1. The length of the CDR3 is 15 residues. The V gene's germline CDR1 is SGHRS and CDR2 YFSETQ. Trimming took 0 bases from V and 6 from J; bases not matched to a gene: 4. The DNA read from the CDR3 is TGCGCCAGCAGCTTGGGAGACAGGGGAGATGAAAAA. Amino acids: CASSLGDRGDEK. The full CDR3 protein is CASSLGDRGDEKLFF.

This clone showed up many times. The CDR3: CASRKTSGAYNEQFF. The part of the CDR3 DNA that was read is TGTGCCAGCAGGAAGACTAGCGGGGCCTACAATGAG. V gene TRBV2 combines with J gene TRBJ2-1, with 11 bases identical to TRBD2. The read terminates 3 residues ahead of where the CDR3 ends, so the germline J gene completes it. Losses at the gene ends were 6 bases for V and 2 bases for J; bases not matched to a gene: 3. This CDR3 contains 15 residues. CDR1 SNHLY and CDR2 FYNNEI come from the germline V gene. Complete variable domain (other parts from reference TRBV2 and TRBJ2-1): EPEVTQTPSHQVTQMGQEVILRCVPISNHLYFYWYRQILGQKVEFLVSFYNNEISEKSEIFDDQFSVERPDGSNFTLKIRSTKLEDSAMYFCASRKTSGAYNEQFFGPGTRLTVL.

To note about this clone: The read ends 3 residues early relative to the CDR3; the germline J gene fills the gap. The gene calls are TRBV5-4 and TRBJ2-7; 9 nucleotides align to TRBD1. The germline V gene encodes CDR1 SGHNT and CDR2 YYREEE (reference sequence). This CDR3 spans 13 amino acids. Trimming removed 5 bases from V and 5 bases from J; junction bases left unmatched: 5. CDR3 in amino acids: CASRTGGKDEQYF. The part of the CDR3 DNA that was read is TGTGCCAGCAGGACAGGGGGGAAGGACGAG.

This clone was observed many times. The sequence runs out 3 residues before the end of the CDR3; the remainder is reconstructed from the germline J gene. The chain couples TRBV5-1 to TRBJ1-2; 10 bases map to TRBD1. The junction had 7 bases not matched to a gene; V was cut back by 8 bases and J by 6 bases. The CDR3 has 13 residues. CDR1 SGHRS and CDR2 YFSETQ come from the germline V gene. The sequenced part of the CDR3 DNA is TGCGCCAGTAGACAGGGGGCGAAAAATGGC. Translation gives CASRQGAKNG. The full CDR3 protein reads CASRQGAKNGYTF.

This clone was observed many times. With the read ending 3 residues before the CDR3 end, the germline J gene is used to fill in that end. The chain joins TRBV18 to TRBJ2-5; D gene uncertain. Looked up from germline, CDR1 is KGHSH and CDR2 is LQKENI. This CDR3 is 14 amino acids long. V was pared by 3 bases and J by 1 base, with 9 bases between. Incomplete CDR3 DNA: TGTGCCAGCTCACCTGCCAACATCCAAGAGACC. This sequence encodes CASSPANIQET. The full-length CDR3 reads as CASSPANIQETQYF.

This clone was detected ten times or more. The missing CDR3 end, 3 residues past where the read stops, is filled in from the germline J gene. This chain joins TRBV5-6 and TRBJ2-1, with TRBD2 matching over 11 bases. The CDR3 is made up of 15 amino acids. Germline CDR1 reads SGHDT; CDR2 reads YYEEEE. V gave up 5 bases and J gave up 5 bases; unmatched junction bases: 6. The CDR3 sequence is CASSHLAGGHNEQFF. Incomplete CDR3 DNA: TGTGCCAGCAGTCATCTAGCGGGAGGACACAATGAG. Full variable domain (rest looked up from reference TRBV5-6 and TRBJ2-1): DAGVTQSPTHLIKTRGQQVTLRCSPKSGHDTVSWYQQALGQGPQFIFQYYEEEERQRGNFPDRFSGHQFPNYSSELNVNALLLGDSALYLCASSHLAGGHNEQFFGPGTRLTVL.

Ten or more counts support this clone. The read gets to within 3 residues of the CDR3 end, and the germline J gene fills in the rest. The V call is TRBV7-3, the J call TRBJ1-1, with 7 nucleotides matching TRBD1. Germline trimming cut 5 bases from V and 3 bases from J; bases unmatched to any gene: 3. The CDR3 consists of 13 residues. Germline CDR1 and CDR2: SGHTA and FQGTGA. The CDR3 loop reads CASSTQGDTEAFF. The covered CDR3 bases are TGTGCCAGCAGCACCCAGGGGGACACTGAA.

This clone was seen repeatedly, ten times or more. The CDR3 end is not reached by the read, which stops 3 residues before it; the germline J gene fills it in. This chain connects TRBV11-3 to TRBJ1-4, with TRBD1 identical over 9 bases. Looked up from germline, CDR1 is SGHNT and CDR2 is YENEEA. The CDR3 runs to 14 residues. J was trimmed by 7 bases and V by 3 bases; bases with no gene match: 3. CDR3 amino acids: CASSFLGQGEKLFF. The CDR3 DNA, read in part, is TGTGCCAGCAGCTTTCTGGGACAGGGTGAAAAA.

This clone was seen many times. CDR3 DNA (partial): TGTGCCAGCAGCTTATCCCTAGGGACC. Translated: CASSLSLGT. The CDR3 as a whole reads CASSLSLGTQYF. The chain is built from TRBV7-3 and TRBJ2-5; D gene ambiguous. The CDR3 is cut off 3 residues early in the read; its end comes from the germline J gene. Trimming took 2 bases from V and 7 from J, leaving 8 bases between them. CDR3 size: 12 residues. Per germline, CDR1 SGHTA and CDR2 FQGTGA.

At least ten counts were recorded for this clone. Read data end 3 residues before the CDR3 end; the end is taken from the germline J gene. The chain has TRBV20-1 and TRBJ2-7, with D possibly TRBD2 on 6 matching bases. Germline CDR1 DFQATT, CDR2 SNEGSKA (reference sequence). The length of the CDR3 is 14 residues. With 0 bases removed from V and 0 bases from J, the gap between germline ends came to 9 bases. The CDR3 DNA, read in part, is TGCAGTGCTAGAGAGTCTAGCGACTCCTACGAG. This translates into CSARESSDSYE. The CDR3 as a whole reads CSARESSDSYEQYF.

This clone was picked up many times. The read comes to an end 3 residues before the CDR3 does, leaving the germline J gene to fill in the end. The V and J genes are TRBV7-9 and TRBJ2-1; TRBD2 matches 8 bases. V shed 0 bases, J shed 9 bases, and the junction held 7 bases outside the gene matches. This CDR3 has 15 amino acids. The V gene's germline CDR1 is SEHNR and CDR2 FQNEAQ (reference sequence). The part of the CDR3 DNA that was read is TGTGCCAGCAGCTTAGCGGGGAGCGGGGGAGGTGAG. Amino acids: CASSLAGSGGGE. The full CDR3 protein reads CASSLAGSGGGEQFF.

This clone was seen at least ten times. Relative to the germline gene, one junction end is altered; a read error may explain this. The CDR3 is cut off 3 residues early in the read; its end comes from the germline J gene. The chain joins TRBV28 to TRBJ1-1, with 7 bases that match TRBD1. Looked up from germline, CDR1 is MDHEN and CDR2 is SYDVKM. The CDR3 sequence is 15 residues long. The chain's CDR3 is CASSLLTGSNAEAFF. CDR3 bases read: TGTGCCAGCAGCTTATTGACAGGGAGTAACGCTGAA. Full variable domain (remainder filled in from reference TRBV28 and TRBJ1-1): DVKVTQSSRYLVKRTGEKVFLECVQDMDHENMFWYRQDPGLGLRLIYFSYDVKMKEKGDIPEGYSVSREKKERFSLILESASTNQTSMYLCASSLLTGSNAEAFFGQGTRLTVV.

This clone appeared many times. The CDR3 end falls 3 residues outside the read, so it is completed with the germline J gene. J is TRBJ2-2 and V is TRBV6-4; TRBD2 agrees at 9 bases. Germline-derived CDR1 and CDR2 are MRHNA and SNTAGT. There are 16 residues in the CDR3. V was pared by 2 bases and J by 6 bases, with 7 bases of the junction left unmatched. The CDR3 here is CASSDEAGGLAGELFF. CDR3 DNA (partial): TGTGCCAGCAGTGACGAGGCGGGGGGGCTGGCCGGGGAG.

Ten or more counts support this clone. The sequence runs out 3 residues before the end of the CDR3; the remainder is reconstructed from the germline J gene. The chain combines TRBV20-1 with TRBJ2-1, with 7 bases identical to TRBD1. CDR3 length: 11 amino acids. The V segment lost 6 bases and the J segment 7 bases; nucleotides outside the gene matches: 3. Germline V lookup: CDR1 DFQATT, CDR2 SNEGSKA (reference sequence). CDR3 region: CSAMTGNEQFF. The CDR3 DNA, read in part, is TGCAGTGCCATGACAGGGAATGAG.

This clone has at least ten counts. The DNA ends 3 residues before the CDR3 does, and the rest of the CDR3 is filled in from the germline J gene. The V and J genes are TRBV5-4 and TRBJ1-1, with D tentatively TRBD1 (6 bases). Trimming cost V 4 bases and J 6 bases, with 19 bases left between them. The length of the CDR3 is 15 residues. Germline V gene data show CDR1 as SGHNT and CDR2 as YYREEE (reference sequence). CDR3 DNA (partial): TGTGCCAGCAGCGCGCTGGGGACGGGGGGCTCTGAA. Its translation is CASSALGTGGSE. Given in full, the CDR3 is CASSALGTGGSEAFF.

In the case of this clone: The CDR3 extends 3 residues past the end of the read, so its final part is completed from the germline J gene. The sample has other DNA sequences that encode this CDR3 too. The chain combines TRBV5-6 with TRBJ2-5; 10 positions match TRBD2. V shed 0 bases, J shed 4 bases, and the junction held 3 bases outside the gene matches. Germline CDR1 is SGHDT and CDR2 is YYEEEE. This CDR3 comprises 15 residues. The CDR3 spells CASSLVAGGRETQYF. The DNA read from the CDR3 is TGTGCCAGCAGCTTGGTAGCGGGGGGCCGAGAGACC.

This clone occurred many times. Coverage ceases 3 residues before the CDR3 finishes, and the germline J gene fills in the end. The chain employs TRBV7-2 and TRBJ2-7; D possibly corresponds to TRBD1 (5 bases). CDR1 and CDR2 from the germline V gene are SGHTA and FQGNSA. This CDR3 comprises 14 residues. V lost 2 bases, J lost 3 bases, and 11 bases lay in between. CDR3 sequence reads: CASSLYGHLYEQYF. CDR3 DNA, as far as it was read: TGTGCCAGCAGCTTATATGGACACCTCTACGAG. Complete variable domain (other parts from reference TRBV7-2 and TRBJ2-7): GAGVSQSPSNKVTEKGKDVELRCDPISGHTALYWYRQSLGQGLEFLIYFQGNSAPDKSGLPSDRFSAERTGGSVSTLTIQRTQQEDSAVYLCASSLYGHLYEQYFGPGTRLTVT.

This clone was seen ten or more times. The CDR3 end lies 3 residues beyond the end of the read and is filled in from the germline J gene. The rearrangement uses TRBV10-1 and TRBJ1-1, with TRBD1 as a possible D gene (5 bases). The CDR3 runs to 13 residues. CDR1 is WNHNN, CDR2 SYGVQD, per germline (reference sequence). The part of the CDR3 DNA that was read is TGCGCCAGCAAATTAGAGGGGCACTTCCGA. Amino acids: CASKLEGHFR. In full, the CDR3 is CASKLEGHFRAFF.

The sample holds many counts of this clone. The read terminates 3 residues before the CDR3 end, so the remaining end is supplied by the germline J gene. The genes are TRBV12-3 or TRBV12-4 and TRBJ1-1; D uncertain. The germline V and J ends were trimmed by 6 bases and 5 bases, with 13 bases remaining between them. The CDR3 spans 13 residues. The sequenced part of the CDR3 DNA is TGTGCCAGCAGCTTGAGTATAGGGACTGAA. Translating it yields CASSLSIGTE. The entire CDR3 is CASSLSIGTEAFF.

This clone was seen at least ten times. The read comes to an end 3 residues before the CDR3 does, leaving the germline J gene to fill in the end. This chain joins TRBV5-5 and TRBJ1-3; D not certain. This CDR3 is 15 amino acids long. Per the germline V gene, CDR1 is SGHKS and CDR2 is YYEKEE (reference sequence). V lost 0 bases, J lost 0 bases, and 7 bases lay in between. The CDR3 loop is CASSLDPSSGNTIYF. Incomplete CDR3 DNA: TGTGCCAGCAGCTTGGATCCTAGCTCTGGAAACACC.

This clone has at least ten counts. The read halts 3 residues ahead of the CDR3 end, with the missing end drawn from the germline J gene. This sequence joins TRBV30 and TRBJ1-2; D remains unclear. Trimming cost V 4 bases and J 4 bases, with 10 bases left between them. The germline V gene has CDR1 GTSNPN and CDR2 SVGIG (reference sequence). The CDR3 runs 12 residues. The sequenced CDR3 bases are TGTGCCTGGACAATCCGGGGCTATGGC. Protein sequence: CAWTIRGYG. In full, the CDR3 is CAWTIRGYGYTF.

This clone showed up many times. The CDR3 end is not reached by the read, which stops 3 residues before it; the germline J gene fills it in. The V call is TRBV6-2 or TRBV6-3, the J call TRBJ2-2, with 7 bases aligning to TRBD1. The V and J ends lost 5 bases and 5 bases, in that order; junction bases with no gene match: 5. CDR3 size: 14 residues. Germline-derived CDR1 and CDR2 are MNHEY and SVGEGT. The CDR3 reads CASSPTGSTGELFF. The CDR3 DNA, read in part, is TGTGCCAGCAGTCCGACAGGGTCAACCGGGGAG.

This clone was seen at least ten times. The read ends 3 residues shy of where the CDR3 ends; the end is completed using the germline J gene. V usage is TRBV7-8 and J usage is TRBJ2-5, with D perhaps matching TRBD2 (6 bases). CDR3 length equals 14 residues. V gave up 0 bases and J gave up 5 bases, with 10 bases separating them. Germline V CDR1 and CDR2: SGHVS, FQNEAQ. Here the CDR3 reads CASSLAGLQETQYF. Incomplete CDR3 DNA: TGTGCCAGCAGCTTAGCGGGACTCCAGGAGACC. The full variable domain, completed using reference TRBV7-8 and TRBJ2-5, is GAGVSQSPRYKVAKRGQDVALRCDPISGHVSLFWYQQALGQGPEFLTYFQNEAQLDKSGLPSDRFFAERPEGSVSTLKIQRTQQEDSAVYLCASSLAGLQETQYFGPGTRLLVL.

This clone came up many times. The DNA ends 3 residues before the CDR3 does, and the rest of the CDR3 is filled in from the germline J gene. The V and J genes are TRBV7-3 and TRBJ2-1; a weak D match, TRBD1 (5 bases). The CDR3 is 14 residues long. The germline V gene encodes CDR1 SGHTA and CDR2 FQGTGA. V lost 2 bases and J lost 5, with 10 bases in between. The CDR3 loop is CASSLGAANNEQFF. Incomplete CDR3 DNA: TGTGCCAGCAGCTTAGGGGCCGCGAACAATGAG.

This clone was picked up many times. The read finishes 3 residues shy of the CDR3 end, and the germline J gene is used to complete it. The chain employs TRBV15 and TRBJ2-7; TRBD1 aligns across 11 bases. V trimming: 8 bases; J trimming: 2 bases; junction bases outside the gene matches: 14. This CDR3 has 17 amino acids. CDR1 and CDR2 (germline): LNHNV, YYDKDF (reference sequence). CDR3 in amino acids: CATHRDRGGKGPYEQYF. The part of the CDR3 DNA that was read is TGTGCCACCCACCGGGACAGGGGGGGAAAAGGACCCTACGAG.

This clone was seen ten or more times. The read halts 3 residues ahead of the CDR3 end, with the missing end drawn from the germline J gene. The rearrangement joins TRBV13 to TRBJ2-2, with 13 bases identical to TRBD2. Germline CDR1 and CDR2: PRHDT and FYEKMQ (reference sequence). Trimming took 3 bases from V and 6 from J; bases not matched to a gene: 4. CDR3 length equals 16 residues. CDR3 DNA (partial): TGTGCCAGCAGCTTGTGGACTAGCGGGGGTTCCGGGGAG. Amino acid sequence: CASSLWTSGGSGE. The full-length CDR3 reads as CASSLWTSGGSGELFF.